This T cell receptor beta chain was sequenced in a study of OX40 agonist ivuxolimab in advanced cancers. Study overall: Cohort: roughly 79% men, mean age approximately 66, aged roughly 23 to 79. Study-level results: Antigen specificity was not determined for the expanded peripheral T cells. At 0.1 to 3.0 mg/kg, clonal expansion of CD4+ and CD8+ blood T cells had occurred by week 6.

As regards this clone: No antigen is known for it.

There are 14 residues in the CDR3. Germline V CDR1 and CDR2: PRHDT, FYEKMQ (reference sequence). Trimming shortened V by 4 bases and J by 5 bases, and 11 bases separated the two germline ends. Here immunoSEQ multiplex PCR was the method, and the copy in TCRdb shows in-frame clones only, minus some. The table records 70,000 or so clones, about 90% of them present only once. This clonotype was obtained from an adult with an advanced solid tumor such as melanoma, head and neck, liver or kidney cancer. This rearrangement joins TRBV13 to TRBJ2-2; D remains unclear. The sequencing used CD4+ or CD8+ T cells sorted from blood, collected in a trial of the OX40 agonist ivuxolimab. The DNA of the CDR3 is TGTGCCAGCAGCTCAAGGATGAGTACCGGGGAGCTGTTTTTT. Its translation: CASSSRMSTGELFF.